This T cell receptor (beta chain) is drawn from a study of blood T cells in healthy people across ages. The study's findings and limits: Long-lived and aged donors differed, with more naive CD4+ cells and higher diversity in the long-lived.

V lost 4 bases and J 4 bases, leaving 4 bases between the germline ends. Germline V gene lookup returns CDR1 ENHRY and CDR2 SYGVKD. This CDR3 is 11 amino acids long. Sample-barcoded 5' priming and a J-beta primer mix drove a second PCR of 7 to 11 cycles. The authors tagged each cDNA molecule using a template-switch adaptor with 12 random nucleotides. One entry per CDR3 protein, called by TCRdb with MiXCR from the 5' RACE reads. In the table there are some 1.5 million distinct CDR3 sequences, roughly 27% of which are singletons. A word on this clonotype: Its matching antigen is unknown.

PBMCs were isolated at a quantity of at least 6.5 million per sample. Samples each yielded at least 5.5 micrograms of total RNA. Sequencing was performed on blood. The receptor comes from a woman under 40 in good health. This rearrangement joins TRBV10-3 to TRBJ1-1, with unresolved D. CDR3 protein: CAISVATEAFF. The CDR3 DNA sequence: TGTGCCATCAGTGTGGCCACTGAAGCTTTCTTT.